Below are 13 T cell receptor beta chains sequenced from a single sample in a study of spatial heterogeneity in lung cancer. TCRdb re-called the 5' RACE reads through MiXCR, storing one row per CDR3 protein. The sample consists of roughly 82,000 distinct CDR3 sequences, roughly 12% of them appearing once. Time point here: sample taken at primary tumor resection. Unsorted whole RNA from tumor, nontumor lung or frozen PBMC underwent sequencing. Sequencing was performed on PBMCs, taken at surgery. The receptors originated from a male donor with early-stage non-small cell lung cancer.

The chain recombines TRBV5-1 with TRBJ1-2; 7 bases are a match to TRBD1. This CDR3 is 15 amino acids long. Trimming cost V 0 bases and J 5 bases; bases outside gene matches: 7. The germline CDR1 and CDR2 sequences are SGHRS and YFSETQ. CDR3 in amino acids: CASSLGQGEGYGYTF. DNA for the CDR3: TGCGCCAGCAGCTTGGGGCAGGGGGAAGGATATGGCTACACCTTC.

The sample holds a few counts of this clonotype. The genes are TRBV18 and TRBJ2-1; TRBD2 agrees at 9 bases. The germline gives CDR1 KGHSH, CDR2 LQKENI. The ends lost 3 bases at V and 6 bases at J; junction bases unmatched: 9. There are 16 residues in the CDR3. Written as DNA, the CDR3 is TGTGCCAGCTCACCGCCGGGACTAGCCAGCTCCAATGAGCAGTTCTTC. This encodes CASSPPGLASSNEQFF.

The gene calls are TRBV9 and TRBJ2-1; 9 bases fit TRBD1. The CDR3 totals 16 residues. The germline V gene has CDR1 SGDLS and CDR2 YYNGEE. With V trimmed by 2 bases and J by 3 bases, 6 bases remained unmatched. Here the CDR3 reads CASSVGGGQGYNEQFF. The CDR3 DNA reads TGTGCCAGCAGCGTGGGGGGGGGACAGGGCTACAATGAGCAGTTCTTC.

The J gene is TRBJ1-1, the V gene TRBV7-3; no reliable D call. This CDR3 spans 16 amino acids. The germline V gene encodes CDR1 SGHTA and CDR2 FQGTGA. The V gene lost 0 bases and the J gene lost 0 bases, with 11 bases spanning the gap. The CDR3 loop reads CASSLTGGGMNTEAFF. The CDR3 DNA reads as TGTGCCAGCAGCTTAACGGGAGGAGGCATGAACACTGAAGCTTTCTTT.

This clonotype was counted only a few times. This chain uses TRBV29-1 with TRBJ2-7; D perhaps matches TRBD2 (8 bases). The CDR3 runs 13 residues. V was clipped by 7 bases and J by 5 bases, with 18 bases between them. Germline V lookup: CDR1 SQVTM, CDR2 ANQGSEA. CDR3 sequence reads: CSAREGAGDEQYF. The CDR3 coding sequence is TGCAGCGCCCGGGAGGGGGCGGGAGACGAGCAGTACTTC.

This clonotype has at least ten counts. V gene TRBV7-3 combines with J gene TRBJ1-1, with unresolved D. The germline V gene encodes CDR1 SGHTA and CDR2 FQGTGA. Trimming cost V 4 bases and J 1 base, with 7 bases left between them. This CDR3 is built from 13 residues. CDR3: CASSSDSNTEAFF. Written as DNA, the CDR3 is TGTGCCAGCAGCTCAGACTCGAACACTGAAGCTTTCTTT.

This chain connects TRBV12-3 or TRBV12-4 to TRBJ2-3, with 8 bases lining up with TRBD2. The V segment lost 1 base and the J segment 0 bases; nucleotides outside the gene matches: 9. This CDR3 comprises 18 residues. As DNA, the CDR3 is TGTGCCAGCAGTTTAGGGCTAGCGGGCGACCTTAGCACAGATACGCAGTATTTT. It is translated as CASSLGLAGDLSTDTQYF.

J is TRBJ1-1 and V is TRBV12-5; D is uncertain. The length of the CDR3 is 16 residues. Deletions cut 0 bases from V and 1 base from J, with 12 bases between. Germline loops: CDR1 LGHNT, CDR2 FRNRAP. CDR3 nucleotides: TGTGCTAGTGGTTTGGTAGTGAGGGCCCCGAACACTGAAGCTTTCTTT. It codes for CASGLVVRAPNTEAFF.

This clonotype was counted many times. This chain joins TRBV6-6 and TRBJ2-7; possible D gene TRBD1, 5 bases. CDR3 length equals 13 residues. V lost 6 bases, J lost 4 bases, and 13 bases lay in between. CDR1 is MNHNY and CDR2 is SVGAGI in the germline V gene (reference sequence). CDR3 nucleotides: TGTGCCAGCAGCCCCGGACAACAATACGAGCAGTACTTC. Translating it yields CASSPGQQYEQYF.

CDR3 in amino acids: CASSPPWAPESYEQYF. Written as DNA, the CDR3 is TGTGCCAGCAGCCCGCCTTGGGCACCCGAGTCCTACGAGCAGTACTTC. The rearrangement joins TRBV7-9 to TRBJ2-7; D ambiguous. The CDR3 consists of 16 residues. Trimming stripped 5 bases from V and 1 base from J, with 18 bases between. The germline V gene encodes CDR1 SEHNR and CDR2 FQNEAQ (reference sequence).

This clonotype was recorded at least ten times. The CDR3 DNA reads as TGCGCCAGCAGCTTGGGACAGAACACCGGGGAGCTGTTTTTT. Translation: CASSLGQNTGELFF. The chain combines TRBV5-1 with TRBJ2-2, with unresolved D. CDR3 size: 14 residues. V was trimmed by 0 bases and J by 1 base, leaving 4 bases between them. From germline, CDR1 is SGHRS and CDR2 YFSETQ.

In its sample, this clonotype was seen many times. The gene calls are TRBV19 and TRBJ2-2, with a tentative D call TRBD1 (5 bases). V lost 5 bases and J 5 bases, leaving 15 bases between the germline ends. The CDR3 spans 15 residues. Germline values: CDR1 LNHDA, CDR2 SQIVND (reference sequence). The CDR3 reads CASSSAGIITGELFF. The CDR3 DNA is TGTGCCAGTAGTTCGGCAGGGATTATTACCGGGGAGCTGTTTTTT.

This clonotype was recorded once. The chain employs TRBV6-2 or TRBV6-3 and TRBJ1-1, with 7 bases identical to TRBD1. Trimming removed 7 bases from V and 5 bases from J; junction bases left unmatched: 7. This CDR3 comprises 13 residues. Per germline, CDR1 MNHEY and CDR2 SVGEGT. Here the CDR3 reads CASTRGGRTEAFF. Here the CDR3 DNA reads TGTGCCAGCACCAGGGGGGGGAGGACTGAAGCTTTCTTT.